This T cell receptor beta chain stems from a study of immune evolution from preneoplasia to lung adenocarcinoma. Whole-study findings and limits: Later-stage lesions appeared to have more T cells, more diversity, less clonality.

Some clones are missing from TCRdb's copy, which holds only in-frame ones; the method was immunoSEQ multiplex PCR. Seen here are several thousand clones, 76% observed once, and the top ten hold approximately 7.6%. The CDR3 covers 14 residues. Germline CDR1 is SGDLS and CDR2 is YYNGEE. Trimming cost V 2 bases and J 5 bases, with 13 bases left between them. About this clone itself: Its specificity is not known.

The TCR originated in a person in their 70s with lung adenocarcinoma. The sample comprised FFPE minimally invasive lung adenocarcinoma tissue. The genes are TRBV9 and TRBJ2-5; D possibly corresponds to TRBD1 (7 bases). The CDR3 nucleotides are TGTGCCAGCAGCGTTGGACAGGCGGGGGAGACCCAGTACTTC. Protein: CASSVGQAGETQYF.